This TCR beta chain was obtained from a study of blood T cell repertoires in COVID-19. The CDR3 is 16 amino acids. V gave up 4 bases and J gave up 3 bases; unmatched junction bases: 8. Germline values: CDR1 LGHDT, CDR2 YNNKEL (reference sequence). Sequenced by immunoSEQ multiplex PCR; TCRdb stores in-frame clones only, minus some. The top ten clones hold approximately 25% of a sample with 88,000 or so clones, 79% of them seen once. J is TRBJ1-1 and V is TRBV3-1 (or the pseudogene TRBV3-2), with 10 bases aligning to TRBD1. This clonotype originated in a human donor in a cohort sampled during active COVID-19. Sequenced: peripheral blood. The DNA for the CDR3 is TGTGCCAGCAGCCTGGACAGGGGGTTATCGGACACTGAAGCTTTCTTT. Protein: CASSLDRGLSDTEAFF.